A selection of T cell receptor beta chains follows, all from one sample in a study of T cells after yellow fever vaccination. TCRdb fed the 5' RACE reads into MiXCR, producing one record per CDR3 protein. Here the sample spans around 530,000 distinct CDR3 sequences, around 17% being singletons. The material was PBMCs, obtained 5 days after the first yellow fever vaccination. The receptors stem from a man aged 18 to 35 who received the YFV17D yellow fever vaccine. The CDR3 runs from the conserved cysteine through the conserved F or W. The D gene is left open where the match is weak. Clone size is not always given. Where it is, it says once, few, many or a class for expanded clones.

D,size,V,J,DNA,CDR3
.,.,TRBV6-1,TRBJ2-1,TGTGCCAGCAGCCAGCCCGAGCAGTTCTTC,CASSQPEQFF
.,.,TRBV5-1,TRBJ1-1,TGCGCCAGCAGCTTGAACCCGCGGGGGTACACTGAAGCTTTCTTT,CASSLNPRGYTEAFF
.,few,TRBV5-1,TRBJ1-1,TGCGCCAGCAGCTTGGGGGCCATGAACACTGAAGCTTTCTTT,CASSLGAMNTEAFF
.,few,TRBV6-5,TRBJ1-2,TGTGCCAGCAGTTACCTAGGTCTCCCATTTGGCTACACCTTC,CASSYLGLPFGYTF
.,.,TRBV3-1,TRBJ1-5,TGTGCCAGCAGCCGGGTCCATAGCAATCAGACCCAGCATTTT,CASSRVHSNQTQHF
.,.,TRBV7-8,TRBJ2-7,TGTGCCAGCAGCTTAGGCGGCGGGGTCGAGCAGTACTTC,CASSLGGGVEQYF
TRBD2,.,TRBV3-1,TRBJ2-1,TGTGCCAGCAGCCAATTCGGGGGGGGCAATGAGCAGTTCTTC,CASSQFGGGNEQFF
TRBD1,few,TRBV6-2/TRBV6-3,TRBJ2-2,TGTGCCAGCAGTTACGGGAGGACAGGGGAAGCGAACACCGGGGAGCTGTTTTTT,CASSYGRTGEANTGELFF
.,few,TRBV9,TRBJ1-2,TGTGCCAGCAGCGTAGCGGTAGACTTCTATGGCTACACCTTC,CASSVAVDFYGYTF
TRBD1,few,TRBV6-1,TRBJ1-4,TGTGCCAGCAGGATACAGGGGGCGACTGGAGAAAAACTGTTTTTT,CASRIQGATGEKLFF
.,few,TRBV4-2,TRBJ2-1,TGTGCCAGCAGCCACGTGGGGGGCCGATCCTACAATGAGCAGTTCTTC,CASSHVGGRSYNEQFF
.,.,TRBV12-3/TRBV12-4,TRBJ1-4,TGTGCCAGCACCCCGGGGCGAAGAGAGGAAAAACTGTTTTTT,CASTPGRREEKLFF
.,many,TRBV7-9,TRBJ2-1,TGTGCCAGCAGCTTAGTGGCGATTAGGGACAATGAGCAGTTCTTC,CASSLVAIRDNEQFF
.,.,TRBV6-4,TRBJ2-2,TGTGCCAGCAGTGAGAAGGGAGGTGGCGGGGAGCTGTTTTTT,CASSEKGGGGELFF
.,few,TRBV5-1,TRBJ1-3,TGCGCCAGCCGTGCTTTACAGGGAAACTCTGGAAACACCATATATTTT,CASRALQGNSGNTIYF
.,few,TRBV10-3,TRBJ1-1,TGTGCCATCAGGAGGGACGGAGAGCTCTTTGAAGCTTTCTTT,CAIRRDGELFEAFF
.,few,TRBV4-3,TRBJ1-6,TGCGCCAGCAGCCAAGATTCGGTCGGGGACAATGTGGTACCCCTCCACTTT,CASSQDSVGDNVVPLHF
.,.,TRBV11-2,TRBJ2-1,TGTGCCAGCGGGTTAGCTTTGGACAATGAGCAGTTCTTC,CASGLALDNEQFF